In its sample, the clone carrying this T cell receptor beta chain was seen many times. The data were obtained in a study of early T cells in non-severe SARS-CoV-2 infection. The CDR3 is 13 residues long. The V end was cut by 2 bases, the J end by 2 bases, with 6 bases between. The germline CDR1 and CDR2 sequences are KGHSH and LQKENI. TCRdb re-derived calls from the 5' RACE reads in MiXCR, one entry per CDR3 protein. The table records tens of thousands of distinct CDR3 sequences, 10% to 13% of them present only once. The J gene is TRBJ1-1, the V gene TRBV18, with no clear D. Sequenced: whole blood. The source is an adult who was a healthcare worker with PCR-confirmed SARS-CoV-2 infection or an uninfected control (not recorded which). The CDR3 loop reads CASSPDTNTEAFF. CDR3 nucleotide sequence: TGTGCCAGCTCACCAGACACCAACACTGAAGCTTTCTTT. The full variable domain, completed using reference TRBV18 and TRBJ1-1, is NAGVMQNPRHLVRRRGQEARLRCSPMKGHSHVYWYRQLPEEGLKFMVYLQKENIIDESGMPKERFSAEFPKEGPSILRIQQVVRGDSAAYFCASSPDTNTEAFFGQGTRLTVV.